This is a list of T cell receptor beta chains from one sample in a study of glioma-infiltrating T cells. TCRdb called the multiplex PCR reads again in MiXCR, with one record for every CDR3 protein. The table lists about 22,000 distinct CDR3 sequences, 20% to 25% of them singletons, with roughly 13% in the top ten. Source material: glioma tissue, nonneoplastic brain tissue, or PBMCs (not recorded which). The receptors originated from a human donor with low-grade glioma or glioblastoma, undergoing nonglioma brain surgery, or in good health (not recorded which). CDR3s include the opening cysteine and the closing phenylalanine or tryptophan. Fields, in order: J gene, clone size, D gene, V gene, CDR3 DNA, CDR3 protein. The D gene is left open where the match is weak. Clone size is shown for a subset of rows, as once, few, many or a class of expanded clone.

j_gene: TRBJ2-7
abundance: few
d_gene: .
v_gene: TRBV7-2
CDR3nt: TGTGCCAGCAGCCAACCGGGGGTCTACGAGCAGTACTTC
CDR3aa: CASSQPGVYEQYF

j_gene: TRBJ2-5
abundance: many
d_gene: .
v_gene: TRBV6-1
CDR3nt: TGTGCCAGCAGCCGCCATTCAGACATCCTATTCCAAGAGACCCAGTACTTC
CDR3aa: CASSRHSDILFQETQYF

j_gene: TRBJ1-2
abundance: medium-sized
d_gene: .
v_gene: TRBV25-1
CDR3nt: TGTGCCAGCGGTCGGGGTAACTATGGCTACACCTTC
CDR3aa: CASGRGNYGYTF

j_gene: TRBJ2-1
abundance: many
d_gene: TRBD2
v_gene: TRBV12-3/TRBV12-4
CDR3nt: TGTGCCAGCAGCTCCAGCGGGGGGGCTTACAATGAGCAGTTCTTC
CDR3aa: CASSSSGGAYNEQFF

j_gene: TRBJ1-6
abundance: .
d_gene: .
v_gene: TRBV18
CDR3nt: TGTGCCAGCTCACCTAACAAGAGCTCCTATAATTCACCCCTCCACTTT
CDR3aa: CASSPNKSSYNSPLHF

j_gene: TRBJ1-2
abundance: few
d_gene: TRBD1
v_gene: TRBV19
CDR3nt: TGTGCCGGATGGGACAGGGCCTATGGCTACACCTTC
CDR3aa: CAGWDRAYGYTF

j_gene: TRBJ1-2
abundance: many
d_gene: .
v_gene: TRBV6-6
CDR3nt: TGTGCCAGCAGTTACACTCAGAGAGACGGCTACACCTTC
CDR3aa: CASSYTQRDGYTF

j_gene: TRBJ2-3
abundance: .
d_gene: .
v_gene: TRBV18
CDR3nt: TGTGCCAGCTACAGGGTCTTAACAGATACGCAGTATTTT
CDR3aa: CASYRVLTDTQYF

j_gene: TRBJ1-2
abundance: few
d_gene: TRBD1
v_gene: TRBV2
CDR3nt: TGTGCCAGCAGGGGGGACAGTGGCTACACCTTC
CDR3aa: CASRGDSGYTF

j_gene: TRBJ2-1
abundance: .
d_gene: TRBD1
v_gene: TRBV7-2
CDR3nt: TGTGCCAGCAGCTTAACCAGGGGGCCCCGGAATGAGCAGTTCTTC
CDR3aa: CASSLTRGPRNEQFF

j_gene: TRBJ2-1
abundance: .
d_gene: .
v_gene: TRBV27
CDR3nt: TGTGCCAGCAGCCCCGACGGGCAGTCCTACAATGAGCGGTTCTTC
CDR3aa: CASSPDGQSYNERFF

j_gene: TRBJ2-1
abundance: few
d_gene: TRBD2
v_gene: TRBV7-2
CDR3nt: TGTGCCAGCAGCTCTAGCGGGGCGAGCTCCTACAATGAGCAGTTCTTC
CDR3aa: CASSSSGASSYNEQFF

j_gene: TRBJ1-2
abundance: few
d_gene: .
v_gene: TRBV7-9
CDR3nt: TGTGCCAGCAGCTTACGGGGGGATAATGGCTACACCTTC
CDR3aa: CASSLRGDNGYTF